The following is a TCR beta chain sequence with its context. Only in-frame clones appear in the TCRdb table, and some are missing; sequencing was by immunoSEQ multiplex PCR. Of fewer than 30,000 clones listed, 88% are singletons. The data originate from a study of PD-1 blockade in classical Hodgkin lymphoma. Patients all relapsed after autologous stem cell transplantation, and there was variation in brentuximab vedotin exposure. After thawing, PBMCs were subjected to magnetic negative selection to isolate CD8+ T cells. Patients reached a best response of complete response, partial response or progressive disease. V lost 4 bases to trimming and J lost 0 bases; unmatched junction nucleotides: 6. Germline loops: CDR1 SGDLS, CDR2 YYNGEE. CDR3 length equals 15 residues.

The sample was CD8+ T cells from blood, taken at baseline. The chain employs TRBV9 and TRBJ2-7; 8 bases match TRBD2. This receptor was identified in a human donor with classical Hodgkin lymphoma. The CDR3 nucleotides read TGTGCCAGCAGCCGGCGGGGGGAGTACTCCTACGAGCAGTACTTC. This codes for CASSRRGEYSYEQYF.